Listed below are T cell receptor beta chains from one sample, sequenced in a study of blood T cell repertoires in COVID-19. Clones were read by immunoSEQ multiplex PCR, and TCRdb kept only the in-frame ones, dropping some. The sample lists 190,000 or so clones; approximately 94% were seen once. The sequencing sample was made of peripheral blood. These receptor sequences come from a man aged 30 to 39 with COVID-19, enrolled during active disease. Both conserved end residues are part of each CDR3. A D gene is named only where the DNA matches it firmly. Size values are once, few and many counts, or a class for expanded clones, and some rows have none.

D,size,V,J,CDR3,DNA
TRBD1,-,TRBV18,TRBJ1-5,CASSPDRGRQPQHF,TGTGCCAGCTCACCCGACAGGGGGCGTCAGCCCCAGCATTTT
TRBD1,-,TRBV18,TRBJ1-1,CASSPTTGTYEAFF,TGTGCCAGCTCACCCACGACAGGGACCTATGAAGCTTTCTTT
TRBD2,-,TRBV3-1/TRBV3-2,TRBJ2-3,CASSLASGGSTDTQYF,TGTGCCAGCAGCCTGGCTAGCGGGGGTAGTACGGATACGCAGTATTTT
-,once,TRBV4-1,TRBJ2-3,CASSQLAFTDTQYF,TGCGCCAGCAGCCAATTGGCATTCACAGATACGCAGTATTTT
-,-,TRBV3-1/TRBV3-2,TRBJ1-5,CASSRGGQSNQPQHF,TGTGCCAGCAGCCGGGGAGGACAAAGCAATCAGCCCCAGCATTTT
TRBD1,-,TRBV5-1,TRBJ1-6,CASSLVPGRGIYNSPLHF,TGCGCCAGCAGCTTGGTTCCCGGCAGGGGGATTTATAATTCACCCCTCCACTTT
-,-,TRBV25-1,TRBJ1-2,CASSMPGDGYTF,TGTGCCAGCAGTATGCCAGGGGACGGCTACACCTTC
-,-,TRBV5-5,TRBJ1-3,CASQGGTRSGNTIYF,TGTGCCAGCCAAGGAGGGACCCGCTCTGGAAACACCATATATTTT
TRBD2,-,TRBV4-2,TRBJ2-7,CASSQDIESGAMNEQYF,TGTGCCAGCAGCCAAGATATTGAGAGCGGGGCCATGAACGAGCAGTACTTC
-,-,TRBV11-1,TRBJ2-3,CASSFTGLRTDTQYF,TGTGCCAGCAGCTTTACTGGGCTGCGCACAGATACGCAGTATTTT
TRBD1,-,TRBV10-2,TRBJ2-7,CASKGQADSYEQYF,TGCGCCAGCAAGGGACAGGCCGATTCCTACGAGCAGTACTTC
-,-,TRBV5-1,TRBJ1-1,CASSFLAGAVEAFF,TGCGCCAGCAGCTTCCTCGCTGGGGCTGTTGAAGCTTTCTTT
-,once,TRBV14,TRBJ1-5,CASSQVLRVSNQPQHF,TGTGCCAGCAGCCAAGTGCTCAGGGTTAGCAATCAGCCCCAGCATTTT
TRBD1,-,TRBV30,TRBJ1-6,CAWSAGTGGSNSPLHF,TGTGCCTGGAGTGCCGGGACAGGGGGTTCGAATTCACCCCTCCACTTT
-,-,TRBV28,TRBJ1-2,CASSGGAGVSHYGYTF,TGTGCCAGCAGTGGGGGGGCTGGGGTGTCTCACTATGGCTACACCTTC
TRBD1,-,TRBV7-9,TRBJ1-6,CASRHRFDRGGSPLHF,TGTGCCAGCAGACACAGATTTGACAGGGGTGGTTCACCCCTCCACTTT
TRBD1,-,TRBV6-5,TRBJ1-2,CASKNAGQANYGYTF,TGTGCCAGCAAGAACGCCGGACAGGCGAACTATGGCTACACCTTC
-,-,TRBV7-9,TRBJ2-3,CASSVLTDTQYF,TGTGCCAGCAGCGTACTCACAGATACGCAGTATTTT
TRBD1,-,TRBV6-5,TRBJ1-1,CASNTRDRRTEAFF,TGTGCCAGCAACACCCGGGACAGGCGCACTGAAGCTTTCTTT
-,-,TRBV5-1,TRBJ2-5,CASSLGGSGRETQYF,TGCGCCAGCAGCCTTGGGGGGTCCGGTCGGGAGACCCAGTACTTC
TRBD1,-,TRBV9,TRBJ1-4,CASSFGQGGGEKLFF,TGTGCCAGCAGCTTCGGACAGGGTGGTGGTGAAAAACTGTTTTTT
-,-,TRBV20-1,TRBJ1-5,CSASPGGTDQPQHF,TGCAGTGCTAGTCCCGGAGGTACCGATCAGCCCCAGCATTTT
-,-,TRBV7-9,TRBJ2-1,CASSPGQFEQFF,TGTGCCAGCAGCCCCGGACAATTTGAGCAGTTCTTC
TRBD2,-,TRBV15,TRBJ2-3,CATSRYMTSGGNADTQYF,TGTGCCACCAGCAGATACATGACTAGCGGGGGGAATGCAGATACGCAGTATTTT
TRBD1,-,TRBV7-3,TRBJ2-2,CASSSGTENTGELFF,TGTGCCAGCAGCTCCGGGACAGAAAACACCGGGGAGCTGTTTTTT
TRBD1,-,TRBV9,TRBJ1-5,CASSVEGQAVGQPQHF,TGTGCCAGCAGCGTAGAGGGACAGGCGGTGGGTCAGCCCCAGCATTTT
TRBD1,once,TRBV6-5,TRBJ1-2,CAAAGTDRRGGYTF,TGTGCCGCCGCCGGGACAGACCGACGGGGTGGCTACACCTTC
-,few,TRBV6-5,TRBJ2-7,CASSYSGASSYEQYF,TGTGCCAGCAGTTACTCAGGGGCTTCCTCCTACGAGCAGTACTTC
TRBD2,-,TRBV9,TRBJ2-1,CASSPRTSGGVSYNEQFF,TGTGCCAGCAGCCCACGGACTAGCGGGGGGGTATCCTACAATGAGCAGTTCTTC